The rows below give T cell receptor beta chains drawn from one sample of a study of cytomegalovirus exposure and HLA in healthy donors. TCRdb keeps only in-frame clones here, not all; method: immunoSEQ multiplex PCR. The data show roughly 200,000 clones, with about 80% seen just once and approximately 0.62% held by the top ten. Sample: PBMCs. The receptors were sampled from a middle-aged woman in good health and CMV-seronegative. CDR3s include the opening cysteine and the closing phenylalanine or tryptophan. A D gene is named only where the DNA matches it firmly. Size values are once, few and many counts, or a class for expanded clones, and some rows have none.

j_call: TRBJ2-2; clone_size: -; v_call: TRBV18; d_call: TRBD2; cdr3_nt: TGTGCCAGCTCACCCCGAACGGGACTAGCGGGGACCGGGGAGCTGTTTTTT; cdr3_aa: CASSPRTGLAGTGELFF
j_call: TRBJ1-5; clone_size: -; v_call: TRBV2; d_call: -; cdr3_nt: TGTGCCAGCATCAAGGACGGGAGCGATCAGCCCCAGCATTTT; cdr3_aa: CASIKDGSDQPQHF
j_call: TRBJ2-5; clone_size: -; v_call: TRBV5-1; d_call: TRBD2; cdr3_nt: TGCGCCAGCAGCCGGGAGGGAAGGGGGTACCAAGAGACCCAGTACTTC; cdr3_aa: CASSREGRGYQETQYF
j_call: TRBJ1-4; clone_size: -; v_call: TRBV10-3; d_call: TRBD1; cdr3_nt: TGTGCCATCAGTGCGACAGGGCTAGTTGAAAAACTGTTTTTT; cdr3_aa: CAISATGLVEKLFF
j_call: TRBJ1-5; clone_size: -; v_call: TRBV6-6; d_call: TRBD1; cdr3_nt: TGTGCCAGCAGGAGCGGGACAGGGACTAGTCAGCCCCAGCATTTT; cdr3_aa: CASRSGTGTSQPQHF
j_call: TRBJ2-3; clone_size: -; v_call: TRBV4-3; d_call: -; cdr3_nt: TGCGCCAGCAGCCAAGATCTTTCGGACTCCTTCTTGTTGTATTTT; cdr3_aa: CASSQDLSDSFLLYF
j_call: TRBJ1-4; clone_size: -; v_call: TRBV5-1; d_call: -; cdr3_nt: TGCGCCAGCAGCCAAATGAGGGGGGGAGATGAAAAACTGTTTTTT; cdr3_aa: CASSQMRGGDEKLFF
j_call: TRBJ2-1; clone_size: -; v_call: TRBV6-5; d_call: -; cdr3_nt: TGTGCCAGCCGCCGGAGCTCCTACAATGAGCAGTTCTTC; cdr3_aa: CASRRSSYNEQFF
j_call: TRBJ2-2; clone_size: -; v_call: TRBV2; d_call: -; cdr3_nt: TGTGCCAGCACCACTGAGGGGGTGACCGGGGAGCTGTTTTTT; cdr3_aa: CASTTEGVTGELFF
j_call: TRBJ1-4; clone_size: -; v_call: TRBV7-9; d_call: -; cdr3_nt: TGTGCCAGCAGCCCCCGCGGAGGCGTTAATGAAAAACTGTTTTTT; cdr3_aa: CASSPRGGVNEKLFF
j_call: TRBJ1-3; clone_size: -; v_call: TRBV4-3; d_call: -; cdr3_nt: TGCGCCAGCAGTCTTTCACGGGGAAACACCATATATTTT; cdr3_aa: CASSLSRGNTIYF
j_call: TRBJ1-1; clone_size: -; v_call: TRBV13; d_call: -; cdr3_nt: TGTGCCAGCAGCACCCGTGCCCGGTCTGAAGCTTTCTTT; cdr3_aa: CASSTRARSEAFF
j_call: TRBJ2-2; clone_size: -; v_call: TRBV2; d_call: TRBD2; cdr3_nt: TGTGCCAGCAGACAAAACAGACTAGCGGGGGCACCGAACACCGGGGAGCTGTTTTTT; cdr3_aa: CASRQNRLAGAPNTGELFF
j_call: TRBJ2-3; clone_size: -; v_call: TRBV5-1; d_call: TRBD1; cdr3_nt: TGCGCCAGCAGCTCTGGGACAGTCACAGATACGCAGTATTTT; cdr3_aa: CASSSGTVTDTQYF
j_call: TRBJ2-2; clone_size: -; v_call: TRBV10-1; d_call: -; cdr3_nt: TGCGCCAGCAGTGTTTCAGGGTGGGACACCGGGGAGCTGTTTTTT; cdr3_aa: CASSVSGWDTGELFF
j_call: TRBJ2-7; clone_size: -; v_call: TRBV27; d_call: TRBD2; cdr3_nt: TGTGCCAGCAGTCCGACCGGGACTAGCGGGGGTGCCTACGAGCAGTACTTC; cdr3_aa: CASSPTGTSGGAYEQYF
j_call: TRBJ2-1; clone_size: -; v_call: TRBV25-1; d_call: -; cdr3_nt: TGTGCCAGCGGGGGACTGACTCCCTACAATGAGCAGTTCTTC; cdr3_aa: CASGGLTPYNEQFF
j_call: TRBJ1-5; clone_size: few; v_call: TRBV5-5; d_call: -; cdr3_nt: TGTGCCAGCAGCTTGAGTTTAGTTAATCAGCCCCAGCATTTT; cdr3_aa: CASSLSLVNQPQHF